A single sample is the source of the 17 T cell receptor beta chains below, sequenced in a study of blood T cell repertoires in COVID-19. Sequencing was performed with immunoSEQ multiplex PCR; in TCRdb, only in-frame clones are kept and a portion is missing. The sample yields roughly 180,000 clones, around 83% seen once. Sequenced sample: PBMCs or T cells enriched from blood (not recorded which). All receptors derive from a man aged 35-49 years who had recovered from COVID-19.

The rearrangement uses TRBV5-1 and TRBJ2-7; no definite D call. This CDR3 is 13 amino acids long. V lost 0 bases to trimming and J lost 4 bases, with 8 bases between them. The germline CDR1 and CDR2 sequences are SGHRS and YFSETQ. The CDR3 bases are TGCGCCAGCAGCTTGGCCGTAGAATACGAGCAGTACTTC. This codes for CASSLAVEYEQYF.

The J gene is TRBJ1-2, the V gene TRBV27; a possible D gene is TRBD1 (6 bases). Germline values: CDR1 MNHEY, CDR2 SMNVEV (reference sequence). Between the trimmed V and J ends, which lost 5 bases and 5 bases, there was a span of 15 bases. This CDR3 region has 14 residues. The CDR3, as DNA: TGTGCCAGCAGTGGGGCCACAGGGTATTATGGCTACACCTTC. Translating gives CASSGATGYYGYTF.

CDR3 region: CATRTGNEYEQYF. CDR3 nucleotide sequence: TGTGCCACGAGGACAGGGAACGAGTACGAGCAGTACTTC. The V and J genes are TRBV19 and TRBJ2-7; TRBD1 matches 8 bases. Per germline, CDR1 LNHDA and CDR2 SQIVND (reference sequence). After removal of 10 bases from V and 4 bases from J, the junction contained 9 bases not matched to a gene. The CDR3 covers 13 residues.

The chain has TRBV5-8 and TRBJ1-1, with D tentatively TRBD1 (6 bases). Germline CDR1 and CDR2: SGHTS and YDEGEE. The ends were cut back, 2 bases at V and 5 bases at J, with 10 bases in the middle. The CDR3 runs 13 residues. This CDR3 reads CASSFFRGTEAFF. The DNA of the CDR3 is TGTGCCAGCAGCTTCTTTAGGGGGACTGAAGCTTTCTTT.

This rearrangement joins TRBV7-3 to TRBJ2-5; 9 nucleotides match TRBD1. The CDR3 covers 14 residues. V trimming: 4 bases; J trimming: 4 bases; junction bases outside the gene matches: 4. Germline loops: CDR1 SGHTA, CDR2 FQGTGA. The DNA for the CDR3 is TGTGCCAGCAGCTCAACAGGGGGCGGAGAGACCCAGTACTTC. Residues: CASSSTGGGETQYF.

This chain connects TRBV28 to TRBJ1-4, with 7 nucleotides matching TRBD1. Germline V gives CDR1 MDHEN, CDR2 SYDVKM. CDR3 length equals 16 residues. The junction had 11 bases not matched to a gene; V was cut back by 3 bases and J by 7 bases. The CDR3, as DNA: TGTGCCAGCAGTTTTTTACACAGGGGTGGTCTTGAAAAACTGTTTTTT. It is translated as CASSFLHRGGLEKLFF.

V gene TRBV20-1 combines with J gene TRBJ1-1; D possibly corresponds to TRBD1 (5 bases). The CDR3 totals 11 residues. In germline, CDR1 is DFQATT, CDR2 SNEGSKA (reference sequence). V was cut by 6 bases and J by 8 bases, with 13 bases left in between. The CDR3 protein is CSATQGTEAFF. In DNA form, the CDR3 reads TGCAGTGCCACCCAGGGTACCGAAGCTTTCTTT.

This chain links TRBV6-2 or TRBV6-3 with TRBJ2-7; 8 positions agree with TRBD1. V gave up 5 bases and J gave up 1 base; unmatched junction bases: 4. The CDR3 has 14 amino acids. The germline V gene has CDR1 MNHEY and CDR2 SVGEGT. CDR3 sequence (DNA): TGTGCCAGCAGTCGCGACAGGGGATCCTACGAGCAGTACTTC. Protein product: CASSRDRGSYEQYF.

The chain recombines TRBV27 with TRBJ2-5, with unresolved D. The CDR3 extends over 13 amino acids. V lost 5 bases and J 4 bases, leaving 11 bases between the germline ends. From germline, CDR1 is MNHEY and CDR2 SMNVEV (reference sequence). The CDR3 coding sequence is TGTGCCAGCAGTCCTCACGCGCGAGAGACCCAGTACTTC. It translates to CASSPHARETQYF.

This clone showed up just once. The CDR3 sequence is CASSPLGGKTGELFF. In nucleotides, the CDR3 is TGTGCCAGCTCACCTTTGGGAGGGAAGACCGGGGAGCTGTTTTTT. The J gene is TRBJ2-2, the V gene TRBV18, with 7 bases that match TRBD2. V lost 3 bases, J lost 5 bases, and 6 bases stayed unmatched. This CDR3 spans 15 amino acids. Germline-derived CDR1 and CDR2 are KGHSH and LQKENI.

This clone turned up a few times. DNA of the CDR3: TGTGCCAGCAGTACCGGGACTAGCGGGATCAATGAGCAGTTCTTC. Encoded protein: CASSTGTSGINEQFF. J is TRBJ2-1 and V is TRBV27; the match to TRBD2 covers 13 bases. Germline assignment: CDR1 MNHEY and CDR2 SMNVEV (reference sequence). V trimming: 5 bases; J trimming: 6 bases; junction bases outside the gene matches: 4. The CDR3 sequence is 15 residues long.

V is TRBV30 and J is TRBJ1-5; 9 positions match TRBD1. Germline V gene data show CDR1 as GTSNPN and CDR2 as SVGIG (reference sequence). This CDR3 region has 15 residues. After removal of 2 bases from V and 2 bases from J, the junction contained 4 bases not matched to a gene. The CDR3 nucleotides read TGTGCCTGGAGTAGGAGGGACAGGGGCAATCAGCCCCAGCATTTT. As protein: CAWSRRDRGNQPQHF.

The chain couples TRBV4-1 to TRBJ2-2; the match to TRBD1 covers 7 bases. Germline V gene data show CDR1 as MGHRA and CDR2 as YSYEKL. J was trimmed by 3 bases and V by 0 bases; bases with no gene match: 4. This CDR3 has 16 residues. CDR3 in amino acids: CASSQDGTAYTGELFF. DNA of the CDR3: TGCGCCAGCAGCCAAGATGGGACAGCCTACACCGGGGAGCTGTTTTTT.

CDR3 nucleotides: TGTGCCAGCAGTCCCCCCCAGGGGGCGACATCTAAGGGCTACACCTTC. Translating gives CASSPPQGATSKGYTF. V gene TRBV28 combines with J gene TRBJ1-2; 8 positions match TRBD1. Per the germline V gene, CDR1 is MDHEN and CDR2 is SYDVKM. This CDR3 region has 16 residues. V was clipped by 5 bases and J by 8 bases; unmatched bases: 16.

This chain links TRBV25-1 with TRBJ2-4; D might be TRBD2 (6 bases). The CDR3 contains 17 residues. V dropped 0 bases and J dropped 3 bases, with 15 bases sitting between them. Germline CDR1 reads MGHDK; CDR2 reads SYGVNS. The CDR3 DNA is TGTGCCAGCAGTGAATATATTCTAGCGTGGGGCAAAAACATTCAGTACTTC. This translates into CASSEYILAWGKNIQYF.

The chain combines TRBV27 with TRBJ1-5, with D possibly TRBD1 on 5 matching bases. There are 14 residues in the CDR3. Between the trimmed V and J ends, which lost 11 bases and 1 base, there was a span of 15 bases. Germline CDR1 reads MNHEY; CDR2 reads SMNVEV (reference sequence). As DNA, the CDR3 is TGTGCCTCATGGGGGGGTGAGAGCAATCAGCCCCAGCATTTT. Encoded protein: CASWGGESNQPQHF.

The rearrangement joins TRBV2 to TRBJ2-7, with D perhaps TRBD2 (5 bases). The CDR3 runs to 13 residues. Trimming left V 6 bases short and J 0 bases short, with 9 bases between. Germline V CDR1 and CDR2: SNHLY, FYNNEI. The CDR3 spells CASSPRGSYEQYF. In nucleotides, the CDR3 is TGTGCCAGCAGCCCCCGGGGCTCCTACGAGCAGTACTTC. Full variable domain (remainder filled in from reference TRBV2 and TRBJ2-7): EPEVTQTPSHQVTQMGQEVILRCVPISNHLYFYWYRQILGQKVEFLVSFYNNEISEKSEIFDDQFSVERPDGSNFTLKIRSTKLEDSAMYFCASSPRGSYEQYFGPGTRLTVT.